Presented here are 6 T cell receptor beta chains from one specimen sequenced in a study of T cells in localized non-small cell lung cancer. This table comes from immunoSEQ multiplex PCR, and its TCRdb copy is limited to in-frame clones, with some not included. The repertoire includes about 79,000 clones, approximately 90% of them detected once, and 20% to 25% sits in the top ten. This specimen was peripheral blood, taken before any cancer treatment. The receptors come from a woman between 35 and 75 years old with stage I squamous cell lung carcinoma.

A single count supports this clone. The chain uses TRBV5-4 and TRBJ2-7, with 11 bases lining up with TRBD1. The CDR3 sequence is 14 residues long. J gave up 6 bases and V 3 bases, and 5 bases lay outside the gene matches. Germline values: CDR1 SGHNT, CDR2 YYREEE (reference sequence). CDR3 amino acids: CASSSGTGGLEQYF. The CDR3 bases are TGTGCCAGCAGCTCCGGGACAGGGGGACTCGAGCAGTACTTC.

The chain joins TRBV18 to TRBJ1-1; no firm D call. The CDR3 runs to 12 residues. The germline V and J ends were trimmed by 1 base and 8 bases, with 8 bases remaining between them. The V gene's germline CDR1 is KGHSH and CDR2 LQKENI. The CDR3 region is CASSPQSSEAFF. DNA for the CDR3: TGTGCCAGCTCACCACAGTCATCCGAAGCTTTCTTT.

The rearrangement links TRBV30 to TRBJ1-1; no definite D call. The V and J ends lost 3 bases and 5 bases respectively, with 7 bases between them. The CDR3 consists of 11 residues. Germline lookup yields CDR1 GTSNPN and CDR2 SVGIG (reference sequence). In nucleotides, the CDR3 is TGTGCCTGGAGGGTAGAAACTGAAGCTTTCTTT. It yields the protein CAWRVETEAFF.

The chain couples TRBV10-1 to TRBJ2-1, with 9 positions matching TRBD2. This CDR3 comprises 15 residues. The V and J ends lost 4 bases and 6 bases, in that order; junction bases with no gene match: 7. The germline V gene has CDR1 WNHNN and CDR2 SYGVQD (reference sequence). The CDR3 protein is CASSGSGGSINEQFF. In DNA, the CDR3 is TGCGCCAGCAGTGGTAGCGGGGGTTCGATCAATGAGCAGTTCTTC.

In its sample, this clone was seen once. V usage is TRBV6-1 and J usage is TRBJ1-5; maybe TRBD1 (6 bases). Germline loops: CDR1 MNHNS, CDR2 SASEGT. CDR3 length: 15 residues. Trimming cost V 3 bases and J 6 bases, with 15 bases left between them. The CDR3 nucleotides read TGTGCCAGCAGTGAGGGGGGGCACTGGAGTCAGCCCCAGCATTTT. Protein sequence: CASSEGGHWSQPQHF.

This clone was recorded only once. This rearrangement joins TRBV5-6 to TRBJ1-3; D is perhaps TRBD1 (5 bases). Deletions cut 1 base from V and 2 bases from J, with 16 bases between. CDR3 size: 17 residues. Germline CDR1 SGHDT, CDR2 YYEEEE. CDR3 loop: CASSLYLGLRTGNTIYF. CDR3 bases: TGTGCCAGCAGCTTGTATCTGGGACTTCGTACTGGAAACACCATATATTTT.